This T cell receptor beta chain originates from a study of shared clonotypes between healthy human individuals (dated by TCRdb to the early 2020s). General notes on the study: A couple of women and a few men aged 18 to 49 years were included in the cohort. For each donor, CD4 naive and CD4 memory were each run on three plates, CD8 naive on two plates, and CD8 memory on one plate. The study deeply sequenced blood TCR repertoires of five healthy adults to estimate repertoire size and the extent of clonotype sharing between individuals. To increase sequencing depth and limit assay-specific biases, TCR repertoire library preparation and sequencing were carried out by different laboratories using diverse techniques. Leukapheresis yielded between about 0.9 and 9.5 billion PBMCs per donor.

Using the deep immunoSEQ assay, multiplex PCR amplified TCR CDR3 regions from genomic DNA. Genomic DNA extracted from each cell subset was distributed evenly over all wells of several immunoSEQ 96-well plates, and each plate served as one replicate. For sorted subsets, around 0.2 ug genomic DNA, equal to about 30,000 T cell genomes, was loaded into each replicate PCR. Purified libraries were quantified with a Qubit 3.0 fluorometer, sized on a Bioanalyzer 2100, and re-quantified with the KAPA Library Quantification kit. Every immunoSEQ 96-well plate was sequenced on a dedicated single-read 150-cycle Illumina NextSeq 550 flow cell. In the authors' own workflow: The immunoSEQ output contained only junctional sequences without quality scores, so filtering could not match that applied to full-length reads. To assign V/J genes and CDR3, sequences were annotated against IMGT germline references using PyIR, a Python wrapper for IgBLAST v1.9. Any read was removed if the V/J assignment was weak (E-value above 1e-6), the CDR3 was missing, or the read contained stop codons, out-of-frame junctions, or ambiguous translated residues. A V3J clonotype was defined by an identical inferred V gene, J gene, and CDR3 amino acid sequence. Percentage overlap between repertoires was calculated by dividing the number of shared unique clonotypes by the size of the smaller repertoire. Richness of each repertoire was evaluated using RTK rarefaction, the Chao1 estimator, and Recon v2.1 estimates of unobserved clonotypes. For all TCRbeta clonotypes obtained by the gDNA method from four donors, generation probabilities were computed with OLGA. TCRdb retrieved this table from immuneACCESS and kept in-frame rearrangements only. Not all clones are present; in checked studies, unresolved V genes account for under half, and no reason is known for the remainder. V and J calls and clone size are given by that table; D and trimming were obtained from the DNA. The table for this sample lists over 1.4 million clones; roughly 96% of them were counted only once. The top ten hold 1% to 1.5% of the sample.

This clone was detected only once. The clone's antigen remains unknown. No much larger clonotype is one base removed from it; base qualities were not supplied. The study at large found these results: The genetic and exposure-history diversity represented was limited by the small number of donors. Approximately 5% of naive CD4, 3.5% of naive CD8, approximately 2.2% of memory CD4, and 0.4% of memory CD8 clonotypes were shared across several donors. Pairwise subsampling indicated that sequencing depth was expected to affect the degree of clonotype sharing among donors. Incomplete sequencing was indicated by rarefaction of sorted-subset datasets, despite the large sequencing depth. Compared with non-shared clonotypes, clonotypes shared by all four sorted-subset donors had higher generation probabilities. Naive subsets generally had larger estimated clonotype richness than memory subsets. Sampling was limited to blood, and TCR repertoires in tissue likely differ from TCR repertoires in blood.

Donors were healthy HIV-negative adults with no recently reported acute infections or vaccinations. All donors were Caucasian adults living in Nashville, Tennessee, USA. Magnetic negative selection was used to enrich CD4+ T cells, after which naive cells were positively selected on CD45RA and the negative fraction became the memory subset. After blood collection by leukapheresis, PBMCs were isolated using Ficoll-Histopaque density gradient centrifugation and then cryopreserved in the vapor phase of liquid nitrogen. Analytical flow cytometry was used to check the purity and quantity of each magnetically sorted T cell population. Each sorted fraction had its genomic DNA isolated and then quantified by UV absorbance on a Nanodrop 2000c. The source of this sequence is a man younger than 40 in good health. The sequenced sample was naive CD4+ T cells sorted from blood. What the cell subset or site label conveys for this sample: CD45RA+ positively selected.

The DNA reads TGTGCCAGCTCACCACCCCGGGGAGTAACAGATACGCAGTATTTT. Its translation is CASSPPRGVTDTQYF. Recombination joined TRBV18 with TRBJ2-3; the D gene is possibly TRBD2, with 5 bases matching. The V end loses 0 bases and the J end loses 3 bases, and a stretch of 10 bases separates them. From the germline V gene, CDR1 is KGHSH and CDR2 is LQKENI. From its cysteine to its phenylalanine, the CDR3 spans 15 amino acids. This entry keeps only the CDR3 DNA: 45 bases, framed from base 1.